The subject of this entry is one T cell receptor beta chain. V lost 6 bases to trimming and J lost 7 bases, with 9 bases between them. The CDR3 spans 12 residues. The data were obtained in a study of T-cell reconstitution after alpha-beta-depleted transplantation in children. The TCRbeta library was prepared with unique molecular identifiers. From the PCR reads, TCRdb called clonotypes with MiXCR, one entry per CDR3 protein. The sample includes about 1,000,000 distinct CDR3 sequences, under 30% of them seen just once. The sequencing here drew on PBMCs, mostly from graft donor cells, taken 360 days after TCRalphabeta/CD19-depleted stem cell transplant. This chain joins TRBV12-3 or TRBV12-4 and TRBJ2-2; D gene uncertain. This clonotype was sampled from a boy less than two years old who had a stem cell transplant for SCID, so the T cells may come from the graft donor. Here the CDR3 DNA reads TGTGCCAGCAGCCCTCCCATCGGGGAGCTGTTTTTT. Translating it yields CASSPPIGELFF.